These T cell receptor beta chains were read from a single sample in a study of blood T cell repertoires in COVID-19. Measured with immunoSEQ multiplex PCR; TCRdb has only the in-frame clones, and not every one. The sample lists 65,000 to 85,000 clones, 86% occurring once. Specimen: peripheral blood. These receptor sequences come from a man older than 75 with COVID-19, enrolled during active disease. Both conserved end residues are part of each CDR3. The D gene is left open where the match is weak. Clone size appears in some rows only: once, few, many, or a class for an expanded clone.

>-|-|TRBV29-1|TRBJ2-4
TGCAGCGTTGAAAAACAAGGGGGAACCAAAAACATTCAGTACTTC
CSVEKQGGTKNIQYF
>-|TRBD2|TRBV2|TRBJ2-3
TGTGCCAGCAGGGAGGGACTAGAAACAGATACGCAGTATTTT
CASREGLETDTQYF
>-|-|TRBV7-3|TRBJ2-1
TGTGCCAGCAGCTTGGGTGCCGGTACAGCGGATGAGCAGTTCTTC
CASSLGAGTADEQFF
>-|TRBD1|TRBV14|TRBJ1-6
TGTGCCAGCAGCCAAGGGGACAGGGGAACGACCTATAATTCACCCCTCCACTTT
CASSQGDRGTTYNSPLHF
>-|TRBD1|TRBV2|TRBJ1-1
TGTGCCAGCAGTGAGGACGGACAGGCCCTAGCTTTCTTT
CASSEDGQALAFF
>-|-|TRBV6-5|TRBJ1-1
TGTGCCAGCATCCGAGGCGGGGGGGGCACTGAAGCTTTCTTT
CASIRGGGGTEAFF
>-|-|TRBV11-3|TRBJ2-5
TGTGCCAGCAGTCTCGGTGTGGGGGACTTCCAAGAGACCCAGTACTTC
CASSLGVGDFQETQYF
>-|TRBD1|TRBV5-1|TRBJ1-1
TGCGCCAGCAGCTTGGAGGGGGCGCAGGGCACTGAAGCTTTCTTT
CASSLEGAQGTEAFF
>-|-|TRBV6-2/TRBV6-3|TRBJ1-5
TGTGCCAGCAGTTCAACCCTGGGGAGGTATAGCAATCAGCCCCAGCATTTT
CASSSTLGRYSNQPQHF
>-|TRBD1|TRBV9|TRBJ2-5
TGTGCCAGCAGCCCATCCAGGGGGTTGGAGACCCAGTACTTC
CASSPSRGLETQYF
>-|-|TRBV5-1|TRBJ2-1
TGCGCCAGCAGCGGAAACCGGGATGAGCAGTTCTTC
CASSGNRDEQFF
>-|-|TRBV11-1|TRBJ1-6
TGTGCCAGCAGCTTAGTTCTTAATTCACCCCTCCACTTT
CASSLVLNSPLHF
>-|-|TRBV6-5|TRBJ2-2
TGTGCCAGGGACCGGGAGTCGACCGGGGAGCTGTTTTTT
CARDRESTGELFF
>-|-|TRBV6-5|TRBJ1-5
TGTGCCAGCAGTTTAACACCACACAATCAGCCCCAGCATTTT
CASSLTPHNQPQHF
>once|TRBD1|TRBV6-5|TRBJ1-4
TGTGCCAGCAGGGACAGGGGGTATGAAAAACTGTTTTTT
CASRDRGYEKLFF
>-|-|TRBV7-8|TRBJ1-3
TGTGCCAGCAGCTCGATCCAGGGGTTGGGAAACACCATATATTTT
CASSSIQGLGNTIYF
>-|-|TRBV7-9|TRBJ2-7
TGTGCCAGCAGTTATAGTCCTTCATTCAGGGGCAGGTCCTACGAGCAGTACTTC
CASSYSPSFRGRSYEQYF
>-|TRBD1|TRBV29-1|TRBJ2-7
TGCAGCGTTGTACTGAGTTCGACGGGACAGGGCTACGAGCAGTACTTC
CSVVLSSTGQGYEQYF
>-|-|TRBV19|TRBJ1-5
TGTGCCGCCCAAGGGACGGGAGGACAGCCCCAGCATTTT
CAAQGTGGQPQHF
>-|-|TRBV2|TRBJ2-3
TGTGCCAGCAGTGATCGGGGGATTTACCCAGATACGCAGTATTTT
CASSDRGIYPDTQYF
>once|TRBD1|TRBV7-9|TRBJ1-3
TGTGCCCCCGGGGGACAGGTAGAAAACACCATATATTTT
CAPGGQVENTIYF
>-|TRBD1|TRBV19|TRBJ1-5
TGTGCCAGTAGTCGGACAGGGGATAGCAATCAGCCCCAGCATTTT
CASSRTGDSNQPQHF
>-|-|TRBV7-9|TRBJ1-2
TGTGCCAGCAGCCCAGAGGGATGGGGCTACACCTTC
CASSPEGWGYTF
>-|TRBD1|TRBV14|TRBJ1-1
TGTGCCAGCAGCCAACTTCCCTGGGACAGATTGAACACTGAAGCTTTCTTT
CASSQLPWDRLNTEAFF
>-|-|TRBV19|TRBJ1-1
TGTGCCAGTAGCCCAGTGGACAAGAACACTGAAGCTTTCTTT
CASSPVDKNTEAFF
>-|-|TRBV2|TRBJ2-4
TGTGCCAGCAGTGAAGACCAAAACCGGAACATTCAGTACTTC
CASSEDQNRNIQYF
>-|TRBD1|TRBV5-4|TRBJ1-4
TGTGCCAGCAGCCTACAGGGGTCAACTAATGAAAAACTGTTTTTT
CASSLQGSTNEKLFF
>-|TRBD2|TRBV5-1|TRBJ2-3
TGCGCCAGCAGCGCAACTAGCGATGGCACAGATACGCAGTATTTT
CASSATSDGTDTQYF
>-|TRBD1|TRBV7-2|TRBJ2-7
TGTGCCAGCAGCTTGGGGGACAGGCACGAGCAGTACTTC
CASSLGDRHEQYF
>-|-|TRBV5-1|TRBJ2-2
TGCGCCAGCAGCTTGCGGGCCGGGGACACCGGGGAGCTGTTTTTT
CASSLRAGDTGELFF
>-|TRBD1|TRBV7-2|TRBJ1-2
TGTGCCAGCAGCTTAGCAGGACAGGGTGGGGGCTACACCTTC
CASSLAGQGGGYTF
>-|TRBD1|TRBV19|TRBJ2-1
TGTGCCAGTACTAGGACAGGAGACAATGAGCAGTTCTTC
CASTRTGDNEQFF
>-|-|TRBV10-3|TRBJ1-3
TGTGCCGGAAAGTCGGGAGGGGGACACTCCTCTGGAAACACCATATATTTT
CAGKSGGGHSSGNTIYF
>-|TRBD2|TRBV19|TRBJ2-6
TGTGCCAGTAGCCTCGTCGGGGGGGCGTCTGGGGCCAACGTCCTGACTTTC
CASSLVGGASGANVLTF
>-|TRBD1|TRBV2|TRBJ1-2
TGTGCCAGCACCGAGGACAGGGTTGGCTACACCTTC
CASTEDRVGYTF
>-|-|TRBV9|TRBJ2-7
TGTGCCAGCAGCGTAGCTCCTTCCTACGAGCAGTACTTC
CASSVAPSYEQYF
>-|-|TRBV4-1|TRBJ2-5
TGCGCCAGCAGCCACCTCCCCGGTACCGGGGGTCGAGAGACCCAGTACTTC
CASSHLPGTGGRETQYF
>-|TRBD1|TRBV18|TRBJ1-4
TGTGCCAGCTCACGCGGGACAGGAGAAAAACTGTTTTTT
CASSRGTGEKLFF
>-|TRBD2|TRBV7-3|TRBJ2-3
TGTGCCAGCAGCTTAGCCACCGGGACTAGGCGATCAGATACGCAGTATTTT
CASSLATGTRRSDTQYF
>-|-|TRBV5-1|TRBJ2-1
TGCGCCAGCAGCCCCCCAGGTCCCAACAATGAGCAGTTCTTC
CASSPPGPNNEQFF
>-|TRBD1|TRBV4-1|TRBJ2-1
TGCGCCAGCAGCCAAGAACGGACAGGGCTGTCCTACAATGAGCAGTTCTTC
CASSQERTGLSYNEQFF
>-|-|TRBV19|TRBJ1-5
TGTGCCAGTAGGTCCCAGTACAGGGATAGCAATCAGCCCCAGCATTTT
CASRSQYRDSNQPQHF
>-|-|TRBV5-6|TRBJ1-4
TGTGCCAGCAGCTTGACAGGGCTCGGTGAAAAACTGTTTTTT
CASSLTGLGEKLFF
>few|-|TRBV2|TRBJ2-3
TGTGCCAGCAGTGATGTATTCACAGATACGCAGTATTTT
CASSDVFTDTQYF
>-|-|TRBV18|TRBJ1-4
TGTGCCAGCTCCCCGTCCGGACAGAATGAAAAACTGTTTTTT
CASSPSGQNEKLFF
>-|-|TRBV29-1|TRBJ2-5
TGCAGCGTTTATGGCGGAGAGACCCAGTACTTC
CSVYGGETQYF
>-|TRBD2|TRBV7-2|TRBJ2-1
TGTGCCAGCAGCCGGACTAGCGACTACAATGAGCAGTTCTTC
CASSRTSDYNEQFF
>once|-|TRBV7-6|TRBJ1-5
TGTGCCAGCAGCTCGGAGGGCCTCAATCAGCCCCAGCATTTT
CASSSEGLNQPQHF
>-|-|TRBV2|TRBJ1-3
TGTGCCAGCAGTCCTGACACTTACTCTGGAAACACCATATATTTT
CASSPDTYSGNTIYF
>-|-|TRBV5-4|TRBJ1-4
TGTGCCAGCAGCTTGGGGAGGGCTAATGAAAAACTGTTTTTT
CASSLGRANEKLFF
>-|-|TRBV20-1|TRBJ1-5
TGCAGTGCTAGTCAACTGCTTAGCAATCAGCCCCAGCATTTT
CSASQLLSNQPQHF
>once|TRBD2|TRBV7-6|TRBJ2-1
TGTGCCAGCAGCTTATCTTCGGGACGCCCGGGGGGTGAGCAGTTCTTC
CASSLSSGRPGGEQFF
>-|-|TRBV6-1|TRBJ1-1
TGTGCCAGCAGTGAAACAAGGAGTGAAGCTTTCTTT
CASSETRSEAFF
>few|TRBD1|TRBV19|TRBJ1-1
TGTGCCAGTCTAGACAGGGCCCCGAACACTGAAGCTTTCTTT
CASLDRAPNTEAFF
>-|-|TRBV25-1|TRBJ2-5
TGTGCCAGCAGTGACAGAGACAGGCCACGAGGAGAGACCCAGTACTTC
CASSDRDRPRGETQYF
>-|-|TRBV5-1|TRBJ1-1
TGCGCCAGCAGCCAGGGAAACACTGAAGCTTTCTTT
CASSQGNTEAFF
>-|TRBD1|TRBV6-2/TRBV6-3|TRBJ1-1
TGTGCCAGCAGTTACCCCAGGGGGAGAATCACTGAAGCTTTCTTT
CASSYPRGRITEAFF